The 7 T cell receptor beta chains given below trace back to one sample, sequenced in a study of spatial heterogeneity in lung cancer. Time point here: sample taken at primary tumor resection. Sequencing covered unsorted whole RNA taken from tumor, nontumor lung or frozen PBMC. MiXCR, applied by TCRdb to the 5' RACE reads, yields one record per CDR3 protein. The sample consists of about 7,800 distinct CDR3 sequences, 8.6% of them appearing once. The sequenced sample was PBMCs, obtained at surgery. The receptors shown here come from a male donor with early-stage non-small cell lung cancer.

In its sample, this clonotype was seen many times. Within a library made for alpha chains, this beta chain is off target, and its count is uninformative. The chain combines TRBV6-5 with TRBJ1-5; D gene ambiguous. Germline V CDR1 and CDR2: MNHEY, SVGAGI. This CDR3 has 13 residues. Trimming cost V 6 bases and J 1 base, with 7 bases left between them. The CDR3, as DNA: TGTGCCAGCAGATTGACAAGCAATCAGCCCCAGCATTTT. Protein: CASRLTSNQPQHF.

This clonotype was seen ten or more times. The library was built for alpha chains, so this beta chain is an off-target read and its size means little. The CDR3 sequence: CASSEVGDGDTQYF. The CDR3 region has the DNA TGCGCCAGCTCCGAGGTGGGCGATGGAGATACGCAGTATTTT. This chain joins TRBV5-1 and TRBJ2-3; no clear D gene. Between the trimmed V and J ends, which lost 7 bases and 5 bases, there was a span of 17 bases. CDR1 is SGHRS, CDR2 YFSETQ, per germline. There are 14 residues in the CDR3. The full variable domain, with the rest looked up from reference TRBV5-1 and TRBJ2-3, is KAGVTQTPRYLIKTRGQQVTLSCSPISGHRSVSWYQQTPGQGLQFLFEYFSETQRNKGNFPGRFSGRQFSNSRSEMNVSTLELGDSALYLCASSEVGDGDTQYFGPGTRLTVL.

This clonotype was seen ten or more times. For a library built for alpha chains, this beta chain is a stray read; little rests on its size. This rearrangement joins TRBV11-1 to TRBJ1-1, with D hard to call. The CDR3 loop spans 12 amino acids. CDR1 is SGHAT and CDR2 is FQDESV in the germline V gene (reference sequence). V was cut by 3 bases and J by 3 bases, with 5 bases left in between. CDR3 residues: CASSFRDTEAFF. The CDR3 DNA follows: TGTGCCAGCAGCTTTAGGGACACTGAAGCTTTCTTT.

This clonotype appeared many times. Within a library made for alpha chains, this beta chain is off target, and its count is uninformative. This sequence joins TRBV2 and TRBJ2-5; possibly TRBD1 for D (6 bases). The CDR3 extends over 12 amino acids. Between the trimmed V and J ends, which lost 7 bases and 5 bases, there was a span of 11 bases. CDR1 is SNHLY and CDR2 is FYNNEI in the germline V gene. The DNA for the CDR3 is TGTGCCAGCAAGGGGGATTCGGAGACCCAGTACTTC. Translation: CASKGDSETQYF.

This clonotype was seen only once. Because this beta chain is a stray read in a library intended to capture alpha chains, its abundance should not be given much weight. The rearrangement links TRBV2 to TRBJ2-7; 7 nucleotides line up with TRBD1. The CDR3 runs to 14 residues. CDR1 SNHLY and CDR2 FYNNEI come from the germline V gene. With 6 bases clipped from V and 0 bases from J, the junction kept 5 bases outside the gene matches. The CDR3 coding sequence is TGTGCCAGCAGGGGGGACAGAAACTCCTACGAGCAGTACTTC. It codes for CASRGDRNSYEQYF. The full variable domain, completed using reference TRBV2 and TRBJ2-7, is EPEVTQTPSHQVTQMGQEVILRCVPISNHLYFYWYRQILGQKVEFLVSFYNNEISEKSEIFDDQFSVERPDGSNFTLKIRSTKLEDSAMYFCASRGDRNSYEQYFGPGTRLTVT.

In the case of this clonotype: Because the library targeted alpha chains, this beta chain is an off-target read whose size means little. The chain recombines TRBV11-3 with TRBJ2-1; possible D gene TRBD1, 6 bases. The ends were cut back, 1 base at V and 8 bases at J, with 21 bases in the middle. This CDR3 region has 17 residues. In germline, CDR1 is SGHNT, CDR2 YENEEA. The CDR3 DNA reads TGTGCCAGCAGCTTAGTCTTTGGGTCAGGGGCCGGCGATGAGCAGTTCTTC. The encoded protein is CASSLVFGSGAGDEQFF.

To note about this clonotype: For a library built for alpha chains, this beta chain is a stray read; little rests on its size. J is TRBJ1-1 and V is TRBV12-3 or TRBV12-4, with 8 bases aligning to TRBD1. V dropped 8 bases and J dropped 11; count of bases not matched to a gene: 16. This CDR3 has 14 residues. The CDR3 region is CASRSREQGAWAFF. For the CDR3, the DNA is TGTGCCAGCCGTTCACGAGAGCAGGGGGCGTGGGCTTTCTTT.